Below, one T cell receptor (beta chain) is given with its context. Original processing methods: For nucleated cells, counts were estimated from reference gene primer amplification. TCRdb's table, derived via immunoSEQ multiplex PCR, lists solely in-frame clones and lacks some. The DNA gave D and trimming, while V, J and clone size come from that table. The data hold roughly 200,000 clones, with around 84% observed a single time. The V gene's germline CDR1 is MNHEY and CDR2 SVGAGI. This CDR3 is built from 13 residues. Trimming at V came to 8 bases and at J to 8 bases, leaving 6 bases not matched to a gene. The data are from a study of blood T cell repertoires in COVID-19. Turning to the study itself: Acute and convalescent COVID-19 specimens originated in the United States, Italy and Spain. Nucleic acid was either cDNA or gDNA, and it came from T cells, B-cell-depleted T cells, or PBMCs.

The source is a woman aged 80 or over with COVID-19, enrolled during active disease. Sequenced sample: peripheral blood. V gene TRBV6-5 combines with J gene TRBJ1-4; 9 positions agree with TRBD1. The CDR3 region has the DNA TGTGCCAGCCGGGACAGGGTATACGAAAAACTGTTTTTT. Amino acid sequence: CASRDRVYEKLFF.